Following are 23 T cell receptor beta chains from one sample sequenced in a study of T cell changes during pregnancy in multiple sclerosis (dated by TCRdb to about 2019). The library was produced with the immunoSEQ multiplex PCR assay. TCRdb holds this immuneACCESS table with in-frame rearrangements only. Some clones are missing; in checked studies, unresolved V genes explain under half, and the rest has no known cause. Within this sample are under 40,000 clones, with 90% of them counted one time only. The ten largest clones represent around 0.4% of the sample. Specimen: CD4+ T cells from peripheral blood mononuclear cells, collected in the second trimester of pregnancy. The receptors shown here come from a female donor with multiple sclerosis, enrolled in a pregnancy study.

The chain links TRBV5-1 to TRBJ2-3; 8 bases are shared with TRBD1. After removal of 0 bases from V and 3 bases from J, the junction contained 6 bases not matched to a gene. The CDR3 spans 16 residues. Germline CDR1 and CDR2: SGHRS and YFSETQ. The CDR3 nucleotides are TGCGCCAGCAGCTTGGCGGGGACAGGAGGAACAGATACGCAGTATTTT. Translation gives CASSLAGTGGTDTQYF.

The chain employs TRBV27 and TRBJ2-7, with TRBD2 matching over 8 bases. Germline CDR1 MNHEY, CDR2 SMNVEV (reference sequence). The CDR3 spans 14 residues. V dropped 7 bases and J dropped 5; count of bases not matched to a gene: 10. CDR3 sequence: CASNQAGVAHEQYF. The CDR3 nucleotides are TGTGCCAGCAACCAAGCGGGAGTTGCCCACGAGCAGTACTTC.

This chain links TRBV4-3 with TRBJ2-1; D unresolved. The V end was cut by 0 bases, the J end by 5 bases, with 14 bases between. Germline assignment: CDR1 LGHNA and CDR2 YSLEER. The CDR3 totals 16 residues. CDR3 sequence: CASSQDRRGSNNEQFF. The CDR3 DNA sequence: TGCGCCAGCAGCCAAGATAGACGAGGCTCGAACAATGAGCAGTTCTTC.

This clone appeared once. The CDR3 DNA follows: TGTGCCAGCAGACCTTACAGGGGGAGTAGCTCCTACGAGCAGTACTTC. Protein product: CASRPYRGSSSYEQYF. The V and J genes are TRBV27 and TRBJ2-7, with TRBD1 matching over 8 bases. Germline V CDR1 and CDR2: MNHEY, SMNVEV (reference sequence). CDR3 length: 16 residues. With V trimmed by 6 bases and J by 0 bases, 10 bases remained unmatched.

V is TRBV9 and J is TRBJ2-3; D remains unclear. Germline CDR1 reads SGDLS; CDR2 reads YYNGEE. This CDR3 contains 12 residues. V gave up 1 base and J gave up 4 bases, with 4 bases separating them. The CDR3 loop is CASSVIADTQYF. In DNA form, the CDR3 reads TGTGCCAGCAGCGTAATCGCAGATACGCAGTATTTT.

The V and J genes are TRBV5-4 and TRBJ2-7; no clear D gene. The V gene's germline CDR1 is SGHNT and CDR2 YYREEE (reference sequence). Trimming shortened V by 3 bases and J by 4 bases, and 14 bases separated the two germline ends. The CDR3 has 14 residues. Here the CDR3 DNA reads TGTGCCAGCAGCTCCGACATCAACAGATACGAGCAGTACTTC. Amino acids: CASSSDINRYEQYF.

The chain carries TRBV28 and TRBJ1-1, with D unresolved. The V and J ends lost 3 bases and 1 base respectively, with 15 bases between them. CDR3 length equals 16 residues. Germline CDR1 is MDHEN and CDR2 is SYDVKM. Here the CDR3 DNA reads TGTGCCAGCAGTTTCGGTCTCCTCTCGAGGAACACTGAAGCTTTCTTT. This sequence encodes CASSFGLLSRNTEAFF.

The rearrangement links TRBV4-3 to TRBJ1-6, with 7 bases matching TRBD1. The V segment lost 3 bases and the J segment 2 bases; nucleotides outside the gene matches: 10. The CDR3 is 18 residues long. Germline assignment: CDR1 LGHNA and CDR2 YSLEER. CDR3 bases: TGCGCCAGCAGCCACACTCTCGACAGGGTTCCCTATAATTCACCCCTCCACTTT. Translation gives CASSHTLDRVPYNSPLHF.

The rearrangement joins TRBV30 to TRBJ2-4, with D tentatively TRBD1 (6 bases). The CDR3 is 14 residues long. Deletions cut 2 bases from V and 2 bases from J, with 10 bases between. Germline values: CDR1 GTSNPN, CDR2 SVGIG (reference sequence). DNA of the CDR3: TGTGCCTGGAGTAATACAGGGTCCAAAAACATTCAGTACTTC. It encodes CAWSNTGSKNIQYF. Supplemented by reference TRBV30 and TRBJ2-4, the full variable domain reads SQTIHQWPATLVQPVGSPLSLECTVEGTSNPNLYWYRQAAGRGLQLLFYSVGIGQISSEVPQNLSASRPQDRQFILSSKKLLLSDSGFYLCAWSNTGSKNIQYFGAGTRLSVL.

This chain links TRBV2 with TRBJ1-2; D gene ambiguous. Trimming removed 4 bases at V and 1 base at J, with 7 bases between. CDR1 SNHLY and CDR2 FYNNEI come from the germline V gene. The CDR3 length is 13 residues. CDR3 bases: TGTGCCAGCAGTGGACTTATTAACTATGGCTACACCTTC. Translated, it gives CASSGLINYGYTF.

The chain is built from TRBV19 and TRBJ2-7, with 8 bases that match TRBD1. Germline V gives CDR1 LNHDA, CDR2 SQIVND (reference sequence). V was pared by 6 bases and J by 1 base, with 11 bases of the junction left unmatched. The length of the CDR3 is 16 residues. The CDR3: CASRSNGQGQSYEQYF. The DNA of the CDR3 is TGTGCCAGTAGAAGCAATGGACAGGGTCAATCCTACGAGCAGTACTTC.

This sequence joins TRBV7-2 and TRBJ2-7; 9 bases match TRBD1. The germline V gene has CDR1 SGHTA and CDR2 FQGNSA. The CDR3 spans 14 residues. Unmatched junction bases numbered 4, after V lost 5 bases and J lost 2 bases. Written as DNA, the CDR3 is TGTGCCAGCAGCCCCGGGGACAGGGCCTACGAGCAGTACTTC. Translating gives CASSPGDRAYEQYF.

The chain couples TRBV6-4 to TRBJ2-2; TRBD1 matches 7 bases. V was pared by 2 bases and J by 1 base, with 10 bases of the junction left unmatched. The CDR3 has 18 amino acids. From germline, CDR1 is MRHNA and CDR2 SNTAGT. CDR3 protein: CASSDQRVDRENTGELFF. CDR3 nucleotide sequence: TGTGCCAGCAGTGACCAACGAGTTGACAGGGAGAACACCGGGGAGCTGTTTTTT.

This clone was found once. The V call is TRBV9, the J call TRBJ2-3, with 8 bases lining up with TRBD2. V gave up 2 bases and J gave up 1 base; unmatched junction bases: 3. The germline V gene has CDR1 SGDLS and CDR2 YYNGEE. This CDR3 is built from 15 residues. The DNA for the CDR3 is TGTGCCAGCAGCGTTAGCGGGGAGGGCACAGATACGCAGTATTTT. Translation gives CASSVSGEGTDTQYF.

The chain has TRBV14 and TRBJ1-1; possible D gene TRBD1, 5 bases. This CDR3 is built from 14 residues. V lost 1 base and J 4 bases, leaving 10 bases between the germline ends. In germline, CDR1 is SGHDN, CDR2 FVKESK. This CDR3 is CASSQVLGLTEAFF. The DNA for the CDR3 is TGTGCCAGCAGCCAAGTTCTGGGGCTCACTGAAGCTTTCTTT.

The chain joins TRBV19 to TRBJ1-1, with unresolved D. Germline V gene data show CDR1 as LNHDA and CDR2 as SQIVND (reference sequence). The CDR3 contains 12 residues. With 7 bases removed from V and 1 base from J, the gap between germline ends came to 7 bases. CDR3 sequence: CASTRGNTEAFF. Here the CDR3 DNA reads TGTGCCAGTACCCGGGGGAACACTGAAGCTTTCTTT. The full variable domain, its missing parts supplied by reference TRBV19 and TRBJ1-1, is DGGITQSPKYLFRKEGQNVTLSCEQNLNHDAMYWYRQDPGQGLRLIYYSQIVNDFQKGDIAEGYSVSREKKESFPLTVTSAQKNPTAFYLCASTRGNTEAFFGQGTRLTVV.

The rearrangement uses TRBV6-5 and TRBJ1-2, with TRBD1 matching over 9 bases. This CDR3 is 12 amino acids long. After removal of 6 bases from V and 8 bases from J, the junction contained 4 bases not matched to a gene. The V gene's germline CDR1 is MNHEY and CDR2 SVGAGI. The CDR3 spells CASRGQGIGYTF. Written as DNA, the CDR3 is TGTGCCAGCAGGGGACAGGGTATAGGCTACACCTTC.

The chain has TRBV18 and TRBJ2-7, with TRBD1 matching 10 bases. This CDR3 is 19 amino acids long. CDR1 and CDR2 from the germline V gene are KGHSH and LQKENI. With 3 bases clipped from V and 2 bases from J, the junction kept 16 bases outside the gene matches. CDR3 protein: CASSPFDLGTGVFPYEQYF. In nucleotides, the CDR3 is TGTGCCAGCTCACCCTTCGACCTCGGGACAGGGGTTTTCCCCTACGAGCAGTACTTC. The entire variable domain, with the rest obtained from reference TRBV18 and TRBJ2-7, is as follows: NAGVMQNPRHLVRRRGQEARLRCSPMKGHSHVYWYRQLPEEGLKFMVYLQKENIIDESGMPKERFSAEFPKEGPSILRIQQVVRGDSAAYFCASSPFDLGTGVFPYEQYFGPGTRLTVT.

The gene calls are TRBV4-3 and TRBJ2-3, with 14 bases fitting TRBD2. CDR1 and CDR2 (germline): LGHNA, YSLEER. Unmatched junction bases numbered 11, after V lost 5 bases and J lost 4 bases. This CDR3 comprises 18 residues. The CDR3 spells CASSSGLAGGLGSDTQYF. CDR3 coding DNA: TGCGCCAGCAGCTCTGGACTAGCGGGGGGCCTCGGCTCAGATACGCAGTATTTT.

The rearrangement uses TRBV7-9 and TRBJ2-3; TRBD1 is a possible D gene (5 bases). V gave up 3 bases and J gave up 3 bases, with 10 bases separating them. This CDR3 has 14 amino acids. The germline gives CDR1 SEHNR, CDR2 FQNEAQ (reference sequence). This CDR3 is CASSFVDSTDTQYF. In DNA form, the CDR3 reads TGTGCCAGCAGCTTCGTTGACAGTACAGATACGCAGTATTTT.

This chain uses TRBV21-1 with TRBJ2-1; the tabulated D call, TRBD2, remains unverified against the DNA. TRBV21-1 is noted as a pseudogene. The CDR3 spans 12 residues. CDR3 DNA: TGTGCCAGCAGCAAGGGCGGGGATGAGCAGTTCTTC. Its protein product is CASSKGGDEQFF.

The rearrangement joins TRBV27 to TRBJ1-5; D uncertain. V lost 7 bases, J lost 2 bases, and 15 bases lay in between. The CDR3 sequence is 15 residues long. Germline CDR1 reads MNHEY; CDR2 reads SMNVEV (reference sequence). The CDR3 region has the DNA TGTGCCAGCAAGCGAGCCCTTATAGGCAATCAGCCCCAGCATTTT. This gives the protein CASKRALIGNQPQHF.

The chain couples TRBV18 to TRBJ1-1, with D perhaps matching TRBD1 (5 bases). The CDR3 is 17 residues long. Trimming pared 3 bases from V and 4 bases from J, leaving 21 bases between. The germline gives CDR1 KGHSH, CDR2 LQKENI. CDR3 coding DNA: TGTGCCAGCTCACCTATTAGAGACAGCCCGTTAAGCACTGAAGCTTTCTTT. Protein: CASSPIRDSPLSTEAFF. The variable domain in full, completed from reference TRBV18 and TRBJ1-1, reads NAGVMQNPRHLVRRRGQEARLRCSPMKGHSHVYWYRQLPEEGLKFMVYLQKENIIDESGMPKERFSAEFPKEGPSILRIQQVVRGDSAAYFCASSPIRDSPLSTEAFFGQGTRLTVV.